This T cell receptor beta chain appears in the sequencing data of a study of identical twins (TCRdb year 2016). Study-wide context: To test whether fetal clonotypes persist, this study deep-sequenced TCR alpha and beta repertoires from monozygotic twins, from unrelated adults of various ages, and from cord blood. To rule out contamination, replicate twin experiments were performed at different times with different library preparation protocols. On the study overall, not on this receptor specifically: Excess twin sharing in beta out-of-frame sequences was weaker because fewer shared sequences lowered the signal-to-noise ratio. Out-of-frame TCR alpha sharing in monozygotic twins was systematically underestimated by recombination models, whereas sharing between unrelated individuals was in agreement with the recombination models. Zero-insertion analyses could be partly confounded by invariant T cells such as MAIT and iNKT, although diverse VJ usage argued against such confounding for most clonotypes. Because the same donors could not be followed over many years, the conclusions depended on cross-sectional statistical analysis. Abundant cord blood beta clonotypes carried fewer insertions; young adult naive repertoires showed a weaker similar trend, while memory repertoires showed none. Out-of-frame TCR alpha sequences shared between twins showed an excess of low generation-probability sequences compared with coincidental sharing between unrelated individuals.

Only healthy Caucasian donors were included. V was cut back by 3 bases and J by 6 bases, leaving a gap of 9 bases between them. Per the germline V gene (reference sequence), LNHDA is the CDR1 and SQIVND is the CDR2. The CDR3, from cysteine to phenylalanine, totals 13 residues. The only DNA kept is the CDR3, 39 bases in frame from the first base. In its sample, this clonotype was seen a few times. The clone's antigen remains unknown. Per-base qualities were not stored, and no clone one base away is much larger. Libraries were made using 5' RACE. The data were produced on an Illumina HiSeq 2000. Template switching added a universal primer binding site, and the final cDNA carried a unique molecular identifier that allowed TCR cDNA molecules to be counted accurately. Specific primers in the conserved constant-segment region were used to synthesize first-strand cDNA for the TCR alpha and beta chains. To control for contamination, every cDNA library carried two barcodes: a SMART-Mk sample barcode plus Illumina barcodes. TruSeq adapter sequences, together with Illumina sample barcodes, were added in two successive PCR steps. The TCR alpha and beta cDNA libraries were sequenced on the Illumina HiSeq platform using custom primers. For the original study's pipeline: Unique molecular identifiers were extracted from raw reads with MiGEC, and CDR3 positions were determined with MiXCR. For each individual, recombination models were inferred using an EM algorithm with the repgenHMM and IGoR tools. Shared clonotypes were analyzed with the tcR package in R, and sharing was normalized by the product of cloneset sizes. To study raw recombination free of thymic and clonal selection effects, out-of-frame nonproductive sequences were analyzed. TCRdb passed the public sequencing reads through fastp at Q25 and MiXCR, retaining productive beta sequences. Each CDR3 protein gets just one entry, which takes the most common genes and DNA from the rows behind it. The V and J calls follow TCRdb's processing rather than the paper's. The sample data list around 1.7 million distinct CDR3 sequences, and around 33% of these were observed just once. About 0.27% of the sample goes to the ten largest clones.

This sequence originates from a newborn girl in good health. Sequenced input: cord blood. Recombination connected TRBV19 to TRBJ1-5, and perhaps TRBD1 as D gene, on 5 matching bases. The DNA sequence is TGTGCCAGTAGTATTCAGGGCAGTCAGCCCCAGCATTTT. This translates into CASSIQGSQPQHF.